This entry lists 3 T cell receptor beta chains sequenced from one sample in a study of shared clonotypes between healthy human individuals (dated by TCRdb to the early 2020s). Preparation of the library involved the immunoSEQ multiplex PCR assay. What TCRdb holds here is the immuneACCESS table cut down to in-frame rearrangements. Part of the clones is not present; checked against another copy, under half of the missing clones reflect an unresolved V gene, and the others are unexplained. The sample contains about 490,000 clones, about three quarters of them found a single time. The top ten hold about an eighth of the sample. The material sequenced was PBMCs. These receptors all come from a woman between 40 and 55 years old in good health. Some clones in this sample may be carry-over from other donors' samples.

In this sample, this clone turned up a few times. The chain joins TRBV29-1 to TRBJ1-2; no firm D call. The germline V and J ends were trimmed by 3 bases and 4 bases, with 9 bases remaining between them. The length of the CDR3 is 12 residues. From germline, CDR1 is SQVTM and CDR2 ANQGSEA. The DNA for the CDR3 is TGCAGCGTTGACGAAAAATTCTATGGCTACACCTTC. Amino acids: CSVDEKFYGYTF.

The V call is TRBV5-5, the J call TRBJ2-7; 9 bases are shared with TRBD2. The CDR3 extends over 16 amino acids. CDR1 and CDR2 from the germline V gene are SGHKS and YYEKEE (reference sequence). With 0 bases clipped from V and 0 bases from J, the junction kept 4 bases outside the gene matches. The CDR3 spells CASSLAASGTSYEQYF. CDR3 DNA: TGTGCCAGCAGCTTGGCCGCTAGCGGGACCTCCTACGAGCAGTACTTC.

This rearrangement joins TRBV5-1 to TRBJ2-5; D might be TRBD2 (6 bases). Trimming removed 8 bases at V and 2 bases at J, with 16 bases between. The CDR3 contains 14 residues. Germline V gene sequence: CDR1 SGHRS, CDR2 YFSETQ. CDR3 region: CASSNSGGQETQYF. CDR3 bases: TGCGCCAGTTCTAACTCCGGGGGACAAGAGACCCAGTACTTC.